Presented here are 7 T cell receptor beta chains from one specimen sequenced in a study of shared clonotypes between healthy human individuals. Generated by immunoSEQ multiplex PCR, the TCRdb table keeps only in-frame clones and is missing some. The sample has millions of clones, roughly 94% seen once. Sequenced input: naive CD4+ T cells sorted from blood. Described subset: CD45RA+ positively selected. These TCRs come from a man between 18 and 29 years old in good health.

The CDR3 DNA is TGCGCCAGCAGCCGGGATCAAGAGTACGAGCAGTACTTC. Translation: CASSRDQEYEQYF. The chain links TRBV4-1 to TRBJ2-7, with D uncertain. Germline CDR1 is MGHRA and CDR2 is YSYEKL. The CDR3 extends over 13 amino acids. V was pared by 4 bases and J by 4 bases, with 11 bases between.

The CDR3 nucleotides read TGTGCCAGCAGTCGGCAGGGGGTAGATGAGCAGTTCTTC. Translation gives CASSRQGVDEQFF. The V call is TRBV2, the J call TRBJ2-1, with 7 bases fitting TRBD1. CDR1 and CDR2 from the germline V gene are SNHLY and FYNNEI. The CDR3 extends over 13 amino acids. V lost 5 bases to trimming and J lost 8 bases; unmatched junction nucleotides: 6. The variable domain in full, with the rest retrieved from reference TRBV2 and TRBJ2-1, is EPEVTQTPSHQVTQMGQEVILRCVPISNHLYFYWYRQILGQKVEFLVSFYNNEISEKSEIFDDQFSVERPDGSNFTLKIRSTKLEDSAMYFCASSRQGVDEQFFGPGTRLTVL.

The J gene is TRBJ2-3, the V gene TRBV28, with D perhaps assigned TRBD1 or TRBD2 (7 bases each). From germline, CDR1 is MDHEN and CDR2 SYDVKM. V was cut by 3 bases and J by 6 bases, with 19 bases left in between. This CDR3 is 16 amino acids long. CDR3: CASSFHREGARDTQYF. As DNA, the CDR3 is TGTGCCAGCAGTTTTCACAGGGAGGGGGCGAGGGATACGCAGTATTTT.

The chain is built from TRBV11-2 and TRBJ1-1; D gene uncertain. Deletions cut 0 bases from V and 10 bases from J, with 18 bases between. CDR1 is SGHAT, CDR2 FQNNGV, per germline. The CDR3 extends over 15 amino acids. DNA of the CDR3: TGTGCCAGCAGCTTAGATCTGGCAGGCAACCTCCCAGCTTTCTTT. Its protein product is CASSLDLAGNLPAFF.

The chain couples TRBV7-9 to TRBJ2-2; D unresolved. V dropped 4 bases and J dropped 5 bases, with 14 bases sitting between them. CDR1 and CDR2 (germline): SEHNR, FQNEAQ (reference sequence). The CDR3 loop spans 15 amino acids. The CDR3: CASSSVGKRTGELFF. In nucleotides, the CDR3 is TGTGCCAGCAGCTCGGTGGGTAAGAGGACCGGGGAGCTGTTTTTT.

The rearrangement joins TRBV6-1 to TRBJ2-7; no definite D call. This CDR3 region has 15 residues. Germline V lookup: CDR1 MNHNS, CDR2 SASEGT. Trimming cost V 3 bases and J 3 bases, with 15 bases left between them. The CDR3 region is CASSDNRLGLYEQYF. Here the CDR3 DNA reads TGTGCCAGCAGTGATAACCGTCTGGGCCTCTACGAGCAGTACTTC.

The chain couples TRBV4-3 to TRBJ1-3, with D uncertain. The CDR3 covers 15 residues. The V end lost 0 bases, the J end lost 4 bases, and 10 bases lay between the germline ends. The germline gives CDR1 LGHNA, CDR2 YSLEER. This CDR3 reads CASSQEGASGNTIYF. The CDR3 coding sequence is TGCGCCAGCAGCCAAGAAGGCGCTTCGGGAAACACCATATATTTT.